This T cell receptor (beta chain) was sequenced for a study of T cells in tuberculosis (dated by TCRdb to the late 2010s). For the wider study: The study combined CD1B tetramers and high-throughput TCR immunosequencing to characterize T cells specific for the mycobacterial lipid antigen glucose monomycolate (GMM). With ten people per group, a South African clinical cohort compared IGRA-negative adolescents, IGRA-positive adolescents with latent tuberculosis, and adults with active tuberculosis.

Summary of the overall study and its limitations: Clinical samples were selected based on which cryopreserved specimens were available, and the active tuberculosis cases were adults whereas the controls were adolescents. Compared with IGRA-negative controls, TCR-alpha repertoires from active tuberculosis had smaller mean NN-distances to GMM-specific TCRs, which suggests clonal expansion of these TCRs. Shorter CDR3-alpha lengths in active tuberculosis patients partly drove the smaller NN-distances, and the TCR-beta difference was not statistically significant. With the diverse GMM-specific repertoire as input, a classifier achieved 80% to 90% accuracy (AUROC around 0.93), whereas GEM motif frequencies as input gave roughly 70% accuracy.

The immunoSEQ multiplex PCR assay was used to generate TCR libraries, with TCR-beta and/or TCR-alpha/delta assays applied to each sample. The amplified TCR libraries were sequenced using the Illumina high-throughput platform. Concerning the study's data processing: Clustering and dimensionality reduction were performed using pairwise TCRdist distances among GMM-specific receptors from ex vivo sorted or in vitro expanded T cells. Each clinical repertoire received a mean NN-distance score, defined as the average TCRdist to the nearest 10% of tetramer-positive reference sequences. GEM TCR motif frequency was calculated as the fraction of unique TCRs that matched known GEM sequences by V/J usage and CDR3 length. Active tuberculosis was classified by linear discriminant analysis with leave-one-out cross-validation, implemented in scikit-learn. TCRdb retrieved this table from immuneACCESS and kept in-frame rearrangements only. Not all clones are present; in checked studies, unresolved V genes account for under half, and no reason is known for the remainder. V and J calls and clone size are copied from that table; D and trimming were computed from the DNA. In all, the sample holds about 30,000 clones, and 95% to 96% of those were seen once. The ten top clones hold 2.4% of the sample.

As for this clone: Its binding antigen is unknown. Base-call qualities are not available, and no considerably larger clone is one nucleotide away.

At study entry, adolescents were screened for latent tuberculosis infection using a tuberculin skin test and the QuantiFERON-TB GOLD In-Tube IGRA. Unsorted cryopreserved PBMC were immunosequenced, covering on average around 100,000 T cells per clinical donor. Eleven high schools in the Worcester region of the Western Cape, South Africa, served as enrollment sites for adolescents aged 12 to 18 years. Some 10 adolescents infected with M. tuberculosis and about 10 uninfected adolescents were chosen and matched for age and sex. For the adolescents, PBMC were isolated by density centrifugation from freshly drawn heparinized blood and then cryopreserved. Trimming costs V 4 bases and J 1 base, and their ends lie 15 bases apart. From its cysteine to its phenylalanine, the CDR3 spans 16 amino acids. Only the CDR3 part of the read is kept: 48 bases, read in frame from the first base.

The clonotype originates from a donor under 30 with latent tuberculosis or without tuberculosis infection. Material: PBMCs. The chain is assembled from TRBV5-3 and TRBJ2-1; TRBD2 might be the D gene, on 7 matching bases. TRBV5-3 is classed as an ORF, of uncertain function. The CDR3 is CARSTHGGPSYNEQFF. The base sequence is TGTGCCAGAAGCACCCACGGGGGGCCTTCCTACAATGAGCAGTTCTTC.